These 12 T cell receptor beta chains were all obtained from the same sample, sequenced in a study of Ad26.COV2.S vaccination and SARS-CoV-2 variants. Clones were sequenced by immunoSEQ multiplex PCR, and TCRdb holds only the in-frame ones, with some missing. This table holds 400,000 to 450,000 clones, 75% to 95% found once. Regarding treatment: around 19 received Ad26.COV2.S at low or high dose, single or two shots; roughly five received placebo; per-sample allocation not given. Specimens were obtained on day 63 following the first vaccine or placebo injection. The sample here was peripheral blood, taken in a trial of Ad26.COV2.S vaccine versus placebo. The receptor set was obtained from a person between 18 and 60 years old who received the Ad26.COV2.S COVID-19 vaccine or a placebo.

This chain connects TRBV19 to TRBJ1-3, with a weak D call TRBD1 (5 bases). The V end was cut by 5 bases, the J end by 2 bases, with 19 bases between. This CDR3 is built from 17 residues. Germline V lookup: CDR1 LNHDA, CDR2 SQIVND (reference sequence). CDR3 sequence reads: CASSWDLVTRPGNTIYF. The CDR3 nucleotides read TGTGCCAGTAGTTGGGACCTCGTTACTCGTCCTGGAAACACCATATATTTT.

J is TRBJ1-4 and V is TRBV7-9; D gene uncertain. The germline V and J ends were trimmed by 3 bases and 7 bases, with 18 bases remaining between them. CDR1 and CDR2 from the germline V gene are SEHNR and FQNEAQ (reference sequence). CDR3 length: 16 residues. CDR3 residues: CASSLSSVKFREKLFF. The CDR3 nucleotides read TGTGCCAGCAGCTTGTCGTCAGTAAAATTTCGTGAAAAACTGTTTTTT.

The chain employs TRBV2 and TRBJ1-5, with TRBD1 identical over 7 bases. Germline CDR1 is SNHLY and CDR2 is FYNNEI. This CDR3 spans 15 amino acids. V shed 5 bases, J shed 0 bases, and the junction held 4 bases outside the gene matches. As DNA, the CDR3 is TGTGCCAGCAGTAAGGGACAGCATAGCAATCAGCCCCAGCATTTT. Protein sequence: CASSKGQHSNQPQHF.

The rearrangement joins TRBV11-2 to TRBJ1-3, with D unresolved. CDR1 is SGHAT, CDR2 FQNNGV, per germline. The V end lost 4 bases, the J end lost 3 bases, and 10 bases lay between the germline ends. This CDR3 has 14 residues. The CDR3 spells CASSYLDYGNTIYF. CDR3 DNA: TGTGCCAGCAGCTACCTGGATTATGGAAACACCATATATTTT.

The CDR3, as DNA: TGCGCCAGCAGCCAAGGGGTGACAGGGGGGGACTACGAGCAGTACTTC. Protein: CASSQGVTGGDYEQYF. The V and J genes are TRBV4-3 and TRBJ2-7; 9 positions agree with TRBD1. The CDR3 has 16 residues. Germline assignment: CDR1 LGHNA and CDR2 YSLEER. Trimming cost V 1 base and J 3 bases; bases outside gene matches: 7.

CDR3 amino acids: CATSKGGGSRTEAFF. The CDR3 DNA is TGTGCCACCAGCAAAGGGGGGGGGAGTAGGACTGAAGCTTTCTTT. This sequence joins TRBV27 and TRBJ1-1, with D possibly TRBD1 on 6 matching bases. The CDR3 totals 15 residues. Trimming took off 10 bases at V and 5 bases at J, with 23 bases between the two ends. Germline V CDR1 and CDR2: MNHEY, SMNVEV (reference sequence).

This rearrangement joins TRBV5-1 to TRBJ2-1; TRBD2 aligns across 11 bases. The CDR3 runs 15 residues. Looked up from germline, CDR1 is SGHRS and CDR2 is YFSETQ. The trim removed 4 bases at V and 7 bases at J, leaving 7 bases unmatched. The CDR3 DNA follows: TGCGCCAGCAGCGTCACTAGCGGGAGAATAAATGAGCAGTTCTTC. This translates into CASSVTSGRINEQFF.

This clone was counted a few times. This chain uses TRBV7-9 with TRBJ1-1, with 7 positions matching TRBD1. The CDR3 covers 16 residues. J was trimmed by 1 base and V by 5 bases; bases with no gene match: 10. Germline V gene lookup returns CDR1 SEHNR and CDR2 FQNEAQ (reference sequence). CDR3 in amino acids: CASSPLLDRTNTEAFF. CDR3 nucleotides: TGTGCCAGCAGCCCTCTCTTGGACAGGACGAACACTGAAGCTTTCTTT.

This clone was observed a handful of times. The chain uses TRBV4-1 and TRBJ2-1, with TRBD2 identical over 7 bases. V was clipped by 3 bases and J by 5 bases; unmatched bases: 10. The length of the CDR3 is 16 residues. Germline V gene data show CDR1 as MGHRA and CDR2 as YSYEKL. CDR3 in DNA: TGCGCCAGCAGCCATGGCGCCTGGCGGGGGAACAATGAGCAGTTCTTC. Protein product: CASSHGAWRGNNEQFF.

J is TRBJ1-2 and V is TRBV19; D is uncertain. V lost 3 bases and J lost 8, with 13 bases in between. The CDR3 spans 13 residues. Germline CDR1 reads LNHDA; CDR2 reads SQIVND (reference sequence). The CDR3 sequence: CASSILEGWGYTF. The CDR3 nucleotides are TGTGCCAGTAGTATTCTCGAGGGCTGGGGCTACACCTTC.

The chain uses TRBV2 and TRBJ2-3, with 9 nucleotides matching TRBD2. V gave up 4 bases and J gave up 3 bases; unmatched junction bases: 5. Germline V gene sequence: CDR1 SNHLY, CDR2 FYNNEI. The CDR3 is 15 residues long. The CDR3 sequence is CASSGGLAITDTQYF. The CDR3 region has the DNA TGTGCCAGCAGTGGCGGACTAGCGATTACAGATACGCAGTATTTT.

This chain joins TRBV29-1 and TRBJ2-7; TRBD1 matches at 12 bases. Germline-derived CDR1 and CDR2 are SQVTM and ANQGSEA. The trim removed 7 bases at V and 7 bases at J, leaving 5 bases unmatched. The CDR3 length is 12 residues. The CDR3 nucleotides are TGCAGCGGGGGACAGGGGGCGCGGGAGCAGTACTTC. Its translation is CSGGQGAREQYF.